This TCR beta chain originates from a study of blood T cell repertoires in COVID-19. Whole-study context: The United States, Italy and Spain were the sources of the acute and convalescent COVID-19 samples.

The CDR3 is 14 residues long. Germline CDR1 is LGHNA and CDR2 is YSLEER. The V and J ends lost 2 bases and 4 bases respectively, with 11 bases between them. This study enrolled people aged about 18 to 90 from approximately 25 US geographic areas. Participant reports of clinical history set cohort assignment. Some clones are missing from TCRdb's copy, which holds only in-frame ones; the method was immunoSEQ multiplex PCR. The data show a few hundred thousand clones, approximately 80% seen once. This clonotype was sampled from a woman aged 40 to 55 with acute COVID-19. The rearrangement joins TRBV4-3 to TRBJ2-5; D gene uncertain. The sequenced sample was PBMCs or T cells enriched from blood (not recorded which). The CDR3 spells CASSQMASGETQYF. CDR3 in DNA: TGCGCCAGCAGCCAAATGGCGTCGGGAGAGACCCAGTACTTC.